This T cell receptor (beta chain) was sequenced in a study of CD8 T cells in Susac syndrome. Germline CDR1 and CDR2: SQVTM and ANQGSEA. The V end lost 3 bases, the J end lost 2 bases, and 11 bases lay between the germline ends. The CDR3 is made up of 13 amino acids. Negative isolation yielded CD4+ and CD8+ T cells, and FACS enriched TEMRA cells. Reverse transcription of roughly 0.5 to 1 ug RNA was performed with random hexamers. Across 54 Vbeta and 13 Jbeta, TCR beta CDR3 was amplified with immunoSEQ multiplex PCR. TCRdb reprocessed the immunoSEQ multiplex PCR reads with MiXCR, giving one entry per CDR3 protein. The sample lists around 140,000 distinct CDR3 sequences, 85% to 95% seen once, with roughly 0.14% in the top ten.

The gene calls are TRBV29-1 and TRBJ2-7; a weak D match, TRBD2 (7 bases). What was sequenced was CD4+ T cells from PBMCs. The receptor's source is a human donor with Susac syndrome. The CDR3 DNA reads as TGCAGCGTTGATGGGGGGGCCGCCTACGAGCAGTACTTC. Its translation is CSVDGGAAYEQYF.